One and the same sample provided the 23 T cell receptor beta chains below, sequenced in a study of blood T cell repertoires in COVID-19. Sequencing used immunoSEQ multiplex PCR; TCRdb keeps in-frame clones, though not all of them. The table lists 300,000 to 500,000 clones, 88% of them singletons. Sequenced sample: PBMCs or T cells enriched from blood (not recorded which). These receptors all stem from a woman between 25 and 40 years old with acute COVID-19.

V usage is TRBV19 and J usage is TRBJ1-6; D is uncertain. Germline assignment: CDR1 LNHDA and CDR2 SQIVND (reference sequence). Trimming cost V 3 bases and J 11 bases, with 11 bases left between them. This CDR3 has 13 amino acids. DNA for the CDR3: TGTGCCAGTAGTATCGGTTACGGTCCACCCCTCCACTTT. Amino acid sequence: CASSIGYGPPLHF.

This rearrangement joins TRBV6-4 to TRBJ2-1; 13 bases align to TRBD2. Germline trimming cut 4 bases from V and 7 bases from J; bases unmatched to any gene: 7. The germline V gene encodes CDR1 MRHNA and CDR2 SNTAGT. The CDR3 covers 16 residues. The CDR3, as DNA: TGTGCCAGCAGTGCCGAACTAGCGGGGGGGACGAATGAGCAGTTCTTC. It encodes CASSAELAGGTNEQFF.

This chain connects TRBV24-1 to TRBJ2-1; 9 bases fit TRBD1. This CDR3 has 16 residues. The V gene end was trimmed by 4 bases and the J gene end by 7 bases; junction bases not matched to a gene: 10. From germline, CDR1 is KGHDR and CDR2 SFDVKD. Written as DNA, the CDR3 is TGTGCCACCAGTGACCGAACCGGGACAGGGTGGAATGAGCAGTTCTTC. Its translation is CATSDRTGTGWNEQFF.

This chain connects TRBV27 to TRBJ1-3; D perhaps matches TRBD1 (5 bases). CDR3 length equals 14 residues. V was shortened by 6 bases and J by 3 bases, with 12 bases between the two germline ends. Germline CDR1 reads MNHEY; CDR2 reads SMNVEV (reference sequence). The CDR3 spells CASRPRGDGNTIYF. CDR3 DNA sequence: TGTGCCAGCAGGCCCCGGGGGGATGGAAACACCATATATTTT.

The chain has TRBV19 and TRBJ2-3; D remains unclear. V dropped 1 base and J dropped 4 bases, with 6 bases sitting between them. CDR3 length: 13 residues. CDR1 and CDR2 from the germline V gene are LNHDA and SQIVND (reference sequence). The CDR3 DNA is TGTGCCAGTAGTATAGGCGTGGCAGATACGCAGTATTTT. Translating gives CASSIGVADTQYF. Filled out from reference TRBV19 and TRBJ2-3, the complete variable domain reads DGGITQSPKYLFRKEGQNVTLSCEQNLNHDAMYWYRQDPGQGLRLIYYSQIVNDFQKGDIAEGYSVSREKKESFPLTVTSAQKNPTAFYLCASSIGVADTQYFGPGTRLTVL.

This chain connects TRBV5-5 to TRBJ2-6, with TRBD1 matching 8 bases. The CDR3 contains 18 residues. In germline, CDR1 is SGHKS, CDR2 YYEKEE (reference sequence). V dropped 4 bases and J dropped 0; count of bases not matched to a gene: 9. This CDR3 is CASSAPGQDVSGANVLTF. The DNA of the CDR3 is TGTGCCAGCAGCGCCCCGGGACAGGATGTCTCTGGGGCCAACGTCCTGACTTTC.

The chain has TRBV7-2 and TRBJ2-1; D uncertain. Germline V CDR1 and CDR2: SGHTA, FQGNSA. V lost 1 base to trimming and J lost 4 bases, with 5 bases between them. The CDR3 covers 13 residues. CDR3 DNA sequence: TGTGCCAGCAGCTTAGTAGCTTACAATGAGCAGTTCTTC. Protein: CASSLVAYNEQFF.

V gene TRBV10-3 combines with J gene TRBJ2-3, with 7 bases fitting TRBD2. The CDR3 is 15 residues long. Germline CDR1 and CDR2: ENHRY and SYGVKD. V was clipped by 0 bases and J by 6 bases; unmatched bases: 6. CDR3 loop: CAISESKRGGDTQYF. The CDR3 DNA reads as TGTGCCATCAGTGAGTCAAAAAGGGGAGGGGATACGCAGTATTTT.

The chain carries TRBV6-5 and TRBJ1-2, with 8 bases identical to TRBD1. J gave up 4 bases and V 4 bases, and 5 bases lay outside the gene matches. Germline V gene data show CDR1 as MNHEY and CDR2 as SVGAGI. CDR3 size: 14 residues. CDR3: CASSSTGGSYGYTF. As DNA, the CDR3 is TGTGCCAGCAGTTCCACAGGGGGGAGCTATGGCTACACCTTC.

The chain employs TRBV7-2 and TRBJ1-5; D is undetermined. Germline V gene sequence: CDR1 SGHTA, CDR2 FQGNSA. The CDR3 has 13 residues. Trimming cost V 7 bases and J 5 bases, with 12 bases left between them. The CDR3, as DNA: TGTGCCAGCAACATACAGAACGATCAGCCCCAGCATTTT. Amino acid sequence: CASNIQNDQPQHF.

The CDR3 spells CASSLEGTRSNYGYTF. The CDR3 DNA sequence: TGTGCCAGCAGCTTGGAGGGGACAAGATCGAACTATGGCTACACCTTC. The V gene is TRBV5-4, the J gene TRBJ1-2, with a weak D call TRBD1 (6 bases). From germline, CDR1 is SGHNT and CDR2 YYREEE (reference sequence). Trimming cost V 0 bases and J 2 bases, with 14 bases left between them. The CDR3 runs to 16 residues.

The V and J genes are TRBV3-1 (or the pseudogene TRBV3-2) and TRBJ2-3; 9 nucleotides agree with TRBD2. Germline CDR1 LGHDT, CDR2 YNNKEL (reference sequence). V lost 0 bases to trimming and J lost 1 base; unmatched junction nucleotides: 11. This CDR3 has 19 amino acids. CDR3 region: CASSQERQRGDQGTDTQYF. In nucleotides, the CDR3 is TGTGCCAGCAGCCAAGAAAGGCAGCGGGGGGACCAAGGCACAGATACGCAGTATTTT.

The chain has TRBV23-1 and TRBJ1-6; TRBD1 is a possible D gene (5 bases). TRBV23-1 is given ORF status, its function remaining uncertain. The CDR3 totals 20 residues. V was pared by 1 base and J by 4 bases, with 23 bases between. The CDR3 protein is CASSQFLSWTQPEYNSPLHF. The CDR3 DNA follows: TGCGCCAGCAGTCAATTTTTATCATGGACACAGCCGGAATATAATTCACCCCTCCACTTT.

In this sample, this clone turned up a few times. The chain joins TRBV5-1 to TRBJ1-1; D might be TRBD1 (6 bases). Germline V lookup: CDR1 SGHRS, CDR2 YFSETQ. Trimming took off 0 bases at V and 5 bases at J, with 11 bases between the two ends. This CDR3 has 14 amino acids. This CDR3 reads CASSLEVTGTEAFF. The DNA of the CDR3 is TGCGCCAGCAGCTTGGAGGTAACAGGGACTGAAGCTTTCTTT.

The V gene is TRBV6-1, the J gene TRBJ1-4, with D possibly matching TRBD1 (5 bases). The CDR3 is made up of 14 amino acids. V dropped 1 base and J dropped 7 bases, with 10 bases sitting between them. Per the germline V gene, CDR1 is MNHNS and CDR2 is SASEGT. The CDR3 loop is CASSEGPGGEKLFF. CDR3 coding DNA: TGTGCCAGCAGTGAAGGGCCCGGGGGTGAAAAACTGTTTTTT.

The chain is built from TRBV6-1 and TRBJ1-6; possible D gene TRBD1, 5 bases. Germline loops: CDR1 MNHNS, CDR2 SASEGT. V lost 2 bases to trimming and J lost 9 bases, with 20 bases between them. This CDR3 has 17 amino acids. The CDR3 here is CASSESSWQGNGSPLHF. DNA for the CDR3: TGTGCCAGCAGTGAAAGTTCCTGGCAGGGTAATGGTTCACCCCTCCACTTT.

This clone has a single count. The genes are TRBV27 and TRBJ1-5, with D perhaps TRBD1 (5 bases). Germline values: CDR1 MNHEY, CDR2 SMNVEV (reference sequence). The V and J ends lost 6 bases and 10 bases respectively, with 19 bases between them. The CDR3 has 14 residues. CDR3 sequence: CASRRQSGRDPQHF. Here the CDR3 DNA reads TGTGCCAGCAGGCGACAGTCGGGGCGGGACCCCCAGCATTTT.

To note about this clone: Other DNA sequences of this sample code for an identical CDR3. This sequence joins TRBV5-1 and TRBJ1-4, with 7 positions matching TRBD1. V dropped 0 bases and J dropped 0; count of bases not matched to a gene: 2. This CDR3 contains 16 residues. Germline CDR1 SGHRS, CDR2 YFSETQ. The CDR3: CASSLGQGATNEKLFF. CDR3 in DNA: TGCGCCAGCAGCTTGGGACAGGGAGCAACTAATGAAAAACTGTTTTTT.

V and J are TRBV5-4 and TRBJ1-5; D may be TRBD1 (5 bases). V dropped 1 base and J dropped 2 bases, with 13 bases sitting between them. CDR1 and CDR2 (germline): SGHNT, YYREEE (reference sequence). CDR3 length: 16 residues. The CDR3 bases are TGTGCCAGCAGCTTGTTGGGGGGAGGAGGCAATCAGCCCCAGCATTTT. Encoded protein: CASSLLGGGGNQPQHF.

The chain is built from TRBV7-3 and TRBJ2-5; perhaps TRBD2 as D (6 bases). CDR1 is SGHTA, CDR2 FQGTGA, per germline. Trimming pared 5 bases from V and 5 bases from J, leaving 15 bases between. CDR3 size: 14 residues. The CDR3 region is CASSLAGLLETQYF. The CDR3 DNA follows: TGTGCCAGCAGCCTCGCGGGGCTATTGGAGACCCAGTACTTC.

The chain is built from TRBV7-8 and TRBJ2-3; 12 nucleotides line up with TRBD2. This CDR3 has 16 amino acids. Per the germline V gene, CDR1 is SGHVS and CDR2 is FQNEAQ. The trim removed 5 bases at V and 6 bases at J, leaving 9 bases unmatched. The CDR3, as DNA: TGTGCCAGCAGCCTCCGGACTAGCGGGGATTACGATACGCAGTATTTT. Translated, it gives CASSLRTSGDYDTQYF.

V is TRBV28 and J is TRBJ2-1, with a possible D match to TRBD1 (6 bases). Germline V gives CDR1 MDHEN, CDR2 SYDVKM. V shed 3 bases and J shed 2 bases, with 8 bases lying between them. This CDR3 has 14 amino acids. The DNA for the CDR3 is TGTGCCAGCAGTTTCCGGGACACCTACAATGAGCAGTTCTTC. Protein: CASSFRDTYNEQFF.

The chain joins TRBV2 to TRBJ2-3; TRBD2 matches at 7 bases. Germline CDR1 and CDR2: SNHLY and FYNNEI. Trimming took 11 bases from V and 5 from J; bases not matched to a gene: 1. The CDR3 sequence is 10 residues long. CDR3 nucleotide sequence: TGTGCCGGGGGGGAAGATACGCAGTATTTT. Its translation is CAGGEDTQYF. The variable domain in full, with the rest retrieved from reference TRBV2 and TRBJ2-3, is EPEVTQTPSHQVTQMGQEVILRCVPISNHLYFYWYRQILGQKVEFLVSFYNNEISEKSEIFDDQFSVERPDGSNFTLKIRSTKLEDSAMYFCAGGEDTQYFGPGTRLTVL.